These 10 T cell receptor beta chains were sequenced from one sample in a study of early T cells in non-severe SARS-CoV-2 infection. TCRdb independently ran MiXCR on the 5' RACE reads; one entry per CDR3 protein. This table holds tens of thousands of distinct CDR3 sequences, 9.5% found once. Sequencing was performed on whole blood. The receptors shown here come from an adult who was a healthcare worker with PCR-confirmed SARS-CoV-2 infection or an uninfected control (not recorded which).

This chain uses TRBV9 with TRBJ2-7; TRBD1 is a possible D gene (6 bases). Germline loops: CDR1 SGDLS, CDR2 YYNGEE. Trimming took 2 bases from V and 5 from J, leaving 11 bases between them. This CDR3 has 13 residues. The CDR3 DNA reads as TGTGCCAGCAGCGTGGCAGGGGACCACGAGCAGTACTTC. Its protein is CASSVAGDHEQYF.

This clonotype was observed many times. CDR3 protein: CASSNDMVGGQPQHF. The CDR3 nucleotides are TGTGCCAGCAGCAACGACATGGTGGGCGGCCAGCCCCAGCATTTT. The chain couples TRBV5-5 to TRBJ1-5, with D unclear. V was clipped by 4 bases and J by 7 bases, with 18 bases between them. CDR1 SGHKS and CDR2 YYEKEE come from the germline V gene (reference sequence). The CDR3 has 15 residues.

In its sample, this clonotype was seen a few times. The gene calls are TRBV3-1 and TRBJ2-7; 8 nucleotides match TRBD1. V trimming: 4 bases; J trimming: 3 bases; junction bases outside the gene matches: 2. Looked up from germline, CDR1 is LGHDT and CDR2 is YNNKEL (reference sequence). CDR3 length: 13 amino acids. CDR3 sequence reads: CASSPTGGYEQYF. CDR3 DNA: TGTGCCAGCAGCCCCACAGGGGGCTACGAGCAGTACTTC.

This clonotype has at least ten counts. V gene TRBV5-1 combines with J gene TRBJ2-6; D gene unclear. The CDR3 contains 17 residues. Germline CDR1 is SGHRS and CDR2 is YFSETQ. V was shortened by 0 bases and J by 4 bases, with 14 bases between the two germline ends. CDR3: CASSLATGRAGANVLTF. The CDR3 DNA is TGCGCCAGCAGCTTGGCAACGGGTAGGGCAGGGGCCAACGTCCTGACTTTC.

At least ten counts were recorded for this clonotype. The chain joins TRBV7-3 to TRBJ2-7; the match to TRBD1 covers 8 bases. The germline V gene encodes CDR1 SGHTA and CDR2 FQGTGA. V trimming: 1 base; J trimming: 6 bases; junction bases outside the gene matches: 5. The CDR3 is made up of 14 amino acids. Here the CDR3 DNA reads TGTGCCAGCAGCTTAAATGGACAGGGCGGCGAGCAGTACTTC. This sequence encodes CASSLNGQGGEQYF.

This clonotype has at least ten counts. This sequence joins TRBV12-3 or TRBV12-4 and TRBJ2-7; D gene uncertain. The V and J ends lost 5 bases and 3 bases respectively, with 8 bases between them. The length of the CDR3 is 12 residues. The CDR3 protein is CASSPKIYEQYF. The CDR3 nucleotides are TGTGCCAGCAGTCCCAAGATCTACGAGCAGTACTTC.

The V and J genes are TRBV10-3 and TRBJ2-2; 10 nucleotides match TRBD1. Trimming at V came to 2 bases and at J to 5 bases, leaving 11 bases not matched to a gene. This CDR3 has 18 amino acids. From germline, CDR1 is ENHRY and CDR2 SYGVKD. This CDR3 reads CAISERETGGDSTGELFF. The DNA for the CDR3 is TGTGCCATCAGTGAGCGCGAGACAGGGGGCGATTCTACCGGGGAGCTGTTTTTT.

In its sample, this clonotype was seen many times. This CDR3 reads CASTAVSTDTQYF. CDR3 DNA: TGTGCCAGCACCGCAGTCTCCACAGATACGCAGTATTTT. This chain connects TRBV27 to TRBJ2-3; D not certain. The V gene's germline CDR1 is MNHEY and CDR2 SMNVEV (reference sequence). V lost 7 bases to trimming and J lost 2 bases, with 10 bases between them. CDR3 length: 13 residues.

Many counts were recorded for this clonotype. The rearrangement joins TRBV5-5 to TRBJ2-2; D might be TRBD1 (5 bases). The CDR3 is 16 amino acids. Germline V gene data show CDR1 as SGHKS and CDR2 as YYEKEE (reference sequence). The germline V and J ends were trimmed by 0 bases and 1 base, with 10 bases remaining between them. This chain's CDR3 is CASSLGQGGNTGELFF. CDR3 nucleotides: TGTGCCAGCAGCTTGGGGCAGGGCGGGAACACCGGGGAGCTGTTTTTT.

This clonotype was recorded many times. The chain joins TRBV24-1 to TRBJ1-2; D is unresolved. Germline V gene lookup returns CDR1 KGHDR and CDR2 SFDVKD. Deletions cut 10 bases from V and 3 bases from J, with 8 bases between. The CDR3 runs to 11 residues. The CDR3 bases are TGTGCCACAGGCGGTGACTATGGCTACACCTTC. Translation gives CATGGDYGYTF.